This T cell receptor beta chain was identified during a study of cytomegalovirus exposure and HLA in healthy donors. About the study: From HLA-typed donors, an early data release held around 85 million unique TCRs. General study findings and limits: Sequencing probably produced one cluster of sequence variants that were highly shared.

Primers: 60 Vbeta forward and 13 Jbeta reverse. The data were produced by immunoSEQ multiplex PCR, yet TCRdb's version contains in-frame clones alone and is incomplete. Of about 110,000 clones listed, nearly 15% are singletons. This CDR3 contains 16 residues. Germline loops: CDR1 LGHNT, CDR2 FRNRAP. Trimming cost V 0 bases and J 0 bases, with 11 bases left between them. This clone has just a few counts. As yet, its antigen is unknown. Sequenced input: PBMCs. The gene calls are TRBV12-5 and TRBJ1-1; D ambiguous. This receptor was identified in a female donor in good health and CMV-seronegative. The CDR3 nucleotides are TGTGCTAGTGGTTTGGTAGCTTCTCTTTTGAACACTGAAGCTTTCTTT. It translates to CASGLVASLLNTEAFF.